This is a list of T cell receptor beta chains from one sample in a study of blood T cell repertoires in COVID-19. Generated by immunoSEQ multiplex PCR, the TCRdb table keeps only in-frame clones and is missing some. The table lists 210,000 or so clones, around 80% of them singletons. The specimen sequenced was peripheral blood. The source is a human donor in a cohort sampled during active COVID-19. The conserved cysteine and the conserved F or W are not part of the CDR3 here. D genes are given only for firm matches. Not every row has a clone size; where given, it reads once, few, many or a size class.

clone size	D gene	V gene	J gene	CDR3 protein
NA	TRBD1	TRBV11-3	TRBJ2-7	ASSLRTGVPYEQY
few	TRBD2	TRBV7-3	TRBJ2-1	ASSLTSGRSEQF
NA	NA	TRBV23-1	TRBJ1-5	ASSHPQNNSNQPQH
NA	TRBD1	TRBV5-8	TRBJ2-7	ASRATGIRSSYEQY
NA	TRBD2	TRBV30	TRBJ2-3	AWSPPGRGADTQY
NA	NA	TRBV12-3/TRBV12-4	TRBJ1-2	ASSSYGYT
once	NA	TRBV6-6	TRBJ1-6	ASSSPDSRDSPLH
NA	NA	TRBV9	TRBJ1-4	ASSVGQSGANEKLF
NA	TRBD2	TRBV27	TRBJ2-7	ASSLHGSGSSSYEQY
NA	NA	TRBV11-2	TRBJ2-7	ASSLIFDSSYEQY
NA	TRBD2	TRBV19	TRBJ2-7	ASRGLAGGSYEQY
NA	NA	TRBV5-5	TRBJ1-3	ASSLVLVADTIY
NA	TRBD1	TRBV28	TRBJ1-6	ASSLGKGQEYNSPLH
few	NA	TRBV7-9	TRBJ1-5	ASSRGNQPQH
NA	NA	TRBV9	TRBJ1-1	ASSAGVLTEAF
NA	TRBD2	TRBV7-2	TRBJ2-1	ASSVLAGVVFNEQF
NA	NA	TRBV28	TRBJ1-5	ASSLSRLYSNQPQH
once	NA	TRBV28	TRBJ1-2	ASRHRDRRSYGYT
NA	TRBD2	TRBV18	TRBJ2-2	ASSPKGLAPTGELF
NA	TRBD2	TRBV6-5	TRBJ2-1	ASTKRGGVYNEQF
NA	NA	TRBV4-1	TRBJ2-7	ASRPEGGGRHEQY
NA	NA	TRBV7-2	TRBJ1-1	ASSLGGRFSNTEAF
NA	NA	TRBV7-2	TRBJ1-1	ASSLRRTPEAF
NA	TRBD1	TRBV25-1	TRBJ2-5	ASRFSLGQGQETQY
NA	NA	TRBV28	TRBJ2-7	ASSSLQYEQY
NA	NA	TRBV10-3	TRBJ1-1	AISESAVNTEAF
NA	NA	TRBV9	TRBJ1-2	ASSVTGNPNYGYT
NA	NA	TRBV5-4	TRBJ1-3	ASRPDFYSGNTIY
once	NA	TRBV4-1	TRBJ1-3	ASSQGQYYSGNTIY
NA	NA	TRBV3-1/TRBV3-2	TRBJ1-2	ASSQAGGYT
few	NA	TRBV11-2	TRBJ2-7	ASSLDRSSYEQY
NA	NA	TRBV30	TRBJ2-1	AWSVFEEIPYNEQF
NA	NA	TRBV7-9	TRBJ1-2	ASSLAGVAGYT
NA	TRBD1	TRBV9	TRBJ2-5	ASSYRDRGRRETQY
NA	TRBD2	TRBV19	TRBJ2-7	ASSWTSDPHEQY
NA	NA	TRBV28	TRBJ2-6	ASSWGRAEIAGANVLT
NA	NA	TRBV9	TRBJ2-7	ASSVEDSYGEQY
NA	NA	TRBV15	TRBJ1-5	ATSLPKGINQPQH
once	NA	TRBV7-9	TRBJ2-1	ASSLRRDFSSYNEQF
NA	TRBD2	TRBV6-2/TRBV6-3	TRBJ2-1	ASSPRPGLAGDNEQF
NA	TRBD1	TRBV9	TRBJ1-4	ASSSGTGYEKLF
NA	NA	TRBV30	TRBJ1-1	AWARGLNTEAF
NA	TRBD1	TRBV3-1/TRBV3-2	TRBJ2-7	ASRRQGSYEQY
many	TRBD1	TRBV10-1	TRBJ2-7	ASSEGRQGAREQY
NA	TRBD1	TRBV2	TRBJ1-5	ASSVTGGNQPQH